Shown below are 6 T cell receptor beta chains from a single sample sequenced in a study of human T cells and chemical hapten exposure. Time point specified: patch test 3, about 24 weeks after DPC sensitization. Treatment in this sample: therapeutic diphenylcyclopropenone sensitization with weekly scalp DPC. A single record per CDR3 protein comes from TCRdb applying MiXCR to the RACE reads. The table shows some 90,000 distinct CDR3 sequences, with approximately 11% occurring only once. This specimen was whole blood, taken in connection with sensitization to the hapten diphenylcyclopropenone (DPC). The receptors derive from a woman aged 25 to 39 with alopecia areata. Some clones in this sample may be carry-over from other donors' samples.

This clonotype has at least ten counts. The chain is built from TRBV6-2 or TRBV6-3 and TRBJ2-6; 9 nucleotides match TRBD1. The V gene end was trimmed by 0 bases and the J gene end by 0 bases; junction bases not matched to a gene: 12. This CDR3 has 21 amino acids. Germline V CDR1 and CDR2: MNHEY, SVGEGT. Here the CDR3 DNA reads TGTGCCAGCAGTTACTCGATTTTCACAGGGGGCCCGAGCTCTGGGGCCAACGTCCTGACTTTC. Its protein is CASSYSIFTGGPSSGANVLTF.

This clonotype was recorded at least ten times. CDR3: CASSHPGLAGYTF. The CDR3, as DNA: TGTGCCAGCAGCCACCCAGGGCTCGCTGGCTACACCTTC. The gene calls are TRBV3-1 and TRBJ1-2, with a possible D match to TRBD1 (5 bases). This CDR3 is built from 13 residues. Germline V gene sequence: CDR1 LGHDT, CDR2 YNNKEL (reference sequence). Trimming took off 3 bases at V and 7 bases at J, with 12 bases between the two ends. The full variable domain, completed using reference TRBV3-1 and TRBJ1-2, is DTAVSQTPKYLVTQMGNDKSIKCEQNLGHDTMYWYKQDSKKFLKIMFSYNNKELIINETVPNRFSPKSPDKAHLNLHINSLELGDSAVYFCASSHPGLAGYTFGSGTRLTVV.

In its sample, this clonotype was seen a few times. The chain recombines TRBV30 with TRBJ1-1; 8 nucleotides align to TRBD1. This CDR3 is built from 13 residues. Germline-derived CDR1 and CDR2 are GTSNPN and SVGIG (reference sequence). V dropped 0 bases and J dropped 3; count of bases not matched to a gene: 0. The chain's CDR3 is CAWSVQGDTEAFF. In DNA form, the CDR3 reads TGTGCCTGGAGTGTACAGGGGGACACTGAAGCTTTCTTT.

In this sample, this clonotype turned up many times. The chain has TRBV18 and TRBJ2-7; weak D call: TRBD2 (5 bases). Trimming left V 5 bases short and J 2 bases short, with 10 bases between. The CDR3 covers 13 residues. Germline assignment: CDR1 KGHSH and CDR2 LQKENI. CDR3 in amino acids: CASSNGGTYEQYV. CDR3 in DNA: TGTGCCAGCTCAAATGGAGGAACCTACGAGCAGTACGTC.

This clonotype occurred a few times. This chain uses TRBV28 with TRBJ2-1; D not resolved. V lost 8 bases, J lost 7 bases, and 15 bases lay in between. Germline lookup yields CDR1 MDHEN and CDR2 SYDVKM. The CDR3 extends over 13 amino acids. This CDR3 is CASHGQESNEQFF. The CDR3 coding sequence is TGTGCCAGCCATGGCCAGGAGAGTAATGAGCAGTTCTTC.

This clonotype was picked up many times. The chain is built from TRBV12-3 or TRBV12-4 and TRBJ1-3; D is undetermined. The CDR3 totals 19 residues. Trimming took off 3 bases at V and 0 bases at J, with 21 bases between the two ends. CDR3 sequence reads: CASSFSGSYYTNSGNTIYF. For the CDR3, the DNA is TGTGCCAGCAGTTTCTCGGGCAGCTACTATACCAACTCTGGAAACACCATATATTTT.